The rows below give T cell receptor beta chains drawn from one sample of a study of cytomegalovirus exposure and HLA in healthy donors. Clones were read by immunoSEQ multiplex PCR, and TCRdb kept only the in-frame ones, dropping some. The sample has 85,000 to 100,000 clones, around 60% seen once. The specimen sequenced was PBMCs. The receptors come from a human donor in good health. Each CDR3 is given without its conserved first and last residue.

ASSEGSGTGELF	TRBJ2-2	TRBV6-4
AKSRANTGELF	TRBJ2-2	TRBV2
ASSLGVPGMNTEAF	TRBJ1-1	TRBV5-1
ASSPQGQNYGYT	TRBJ1-2	TRBV9
ASSLGRRQGNTQETQY	TRBJ2-5	TRBV7-9
ASSAPGAPYWDSNQPQH	TRBJ1-5	TRBV9
ASSSSGYGYS	TRBJ1-2	TRBV27
ASSGDRGLITGELF	TRBJ2-2	TRBV5-5
ASSPIGGQETQY	TRBJ2-5	TRBV18
ARKKSGTHYGYT	TRBJ1-2	TRBV7-5
ASSLRPQGQQF	TRBJ2-1	TRBV7-3
ASSPQRLTRGRIISYEQY	TRBJ2-7	TRBV18
ASSYSDSMSTEAF	TRBJ1-1	TRBV6-6
ASSLTGTSYEQY	TRBJ2-7	TRBV11-3
ASSLQQGGYSGANVLT	TRBJ2-6	TRBV5-4
ASSQGTGRNSPLH	TRBJ1-6	TRBV7-9
ASSLDWKETYFGYT	TRBJ1-2	TRBV7-4
ASSGAEGNTGELF	TRBJ2-2	TRBV5-1
ASSVDGSGYFSEQY	TRBJ2-7	TRBV9
ASSGRDRDINEQF	TRBJ2-1	TRBV6-5
ASSDSLAGDTQY	TRBJ2-3	TRBV6-1
ASSPTGPQPQH	TRBJ1-5	TRBV7-9
ASSGSGTGKTDTQY	TRBJ2-3	TRBV6-1
ASSYSRRGAVDTQY	TRBJ2-3	TRBV6-6
AISGVLGQGANADTQY	TRBJ2-3	TRBV10-3
ASSEGSSTDTQY	TRBJ2-3	TRBV5-1
ASSQVPGQGAPSYEQY	TRBJ2-7	TRBV4-1
ATSRDLPGQGYTQY	TRBJ2-3	TRBV15
AWHTASGANVLT	TRBJ2-6	TRBV30
ASSARTGGGYEQY	TRBJ2-7	TRBV7-2
ASSLDGPQGRGSPLH	TRBJ1-6	TRBV7-6
ASSWRGFHEQF	TRBJ2-1	TRBV6-5
ASSPPSERTRAF	TRBJ1-1	TRBV18
ASSFTAGIADTQY	TRBJ2-3	TRBV11-1
SAAWEDTQY	TRBJ2-3	TRBV20-1
ASSPVISGNTIY	TRBJ1-3	TRBV6-5
ASSLPTGTDTQY	TRBJ2-3	TRBV5-4
ASSVVRQGNTEAF	TRBJ1-1	TRBV7-8
SAPEGGGYT	TRBJ1-2	TRBV20-1
ASSLGNGGEQY	TRBJ2-7	TRBV5-1
ASSLDSLNTEAF	TRBJ1-1	TRBV5-1
ASSFITGTGLGEQY	TRBJ2-7	TRBV28